A selection of T cell receptor beta chains follows, all from one sample in a study of blood T cell repertoires in COVID-19. TCRdb's copy holds only in-frame clones and misses some; the assay was immunoSEQ multiplex PCR. The data contain around 150,000 clones, around 80% of them singletons. Sequenced input: peripheral blood. These receptors were obtained from a woman older than 75 with acute or convalescent COVID-19. The CDR3 runs from the conserved cysteine through the conserved F or W. A D gene is named only where the DNA matches it firmly. Size values are once, few and many counts, or a class for expanded clones, and some rows have none.

V: TRBV11-2; size: few; J: TRBJ2-1; D: -; DNA: TGTGCCAGCAGCCCGCGGGTTTACAATGAGCAGTTCTTC; CDR3: CASSPRVYNEQFF
V: TRBV19; size: -; J: TRBJ1-6; D: TRBD1; DNA: TGTGCCAGTAGCGCCGGACAGGGCTCCTATAATTCACCCCTCCACTTT; CDR3: CASSAGQGSYNSPLHF
V: TRBV5-1; size: -; J: TRBJ2-3; D: -; DNA: TGCGCCAGCAGCTTACAGGGAGCGGATACGCAGTATTTT; CDR3: CASSLQGADTQYF
V: TRBV7-9; size: -; J: TRBJ2-6; D: -; DNA: TGTGCCAGCAGCCCAGGGTTCTCTGGGGCCAACGTCCTGACTTTC; CDR3: CASSPGFSGANVLTF
V: TRBV30; size: -; J: TRBJ2-1; D: -; DNA: TGTGCCTGGAGGGTCGACGGAGACAATGAGCAGTTCTTC; CDR3: CAWRVDGDNEQFF
V: TRBV14; size: -; J: TRBJ2-7; D: -; DNA: TGTGCCAGCAGCCGACAGATAGGATCCTACGAGCAGTACTTC; CDR3: CASSRQIGSYEQYF
V: TRBV29-1; size: -; J: TRBJ1-1; D: -; DNA: TGCAGCGTCACGAAGGGGGGGCTTGAAGCTTTCTTT; CDR3: CSVTKGGLEAFF
V: TRBV18; size: -; J: TRBJ1-4; D: -; DNA: TGTGCCAGCTCACCGGGACTATCGAATGAAAAACTGTTTTTT; CDR3: CASSPGLSNEKLFF
V: TRBV5-4; size: -; J: TRBJ1-2; D: -; DNA: TGTGCCAGCAGCTTGGGTCGCGGGGGGGGCTATGGCTACACCTTC; CDR3: CASSLGRGGGYGYTF
V: TRBV6-6; size: -; J: TRBJ2-1; D: -; DNA: TGTGCCAGCAGCCAAGGAGGCAATGAGCAGTTCTTC; CDR3: CASSQGGNEQFF
V: TRBV2; size: -; J: TRBJ2-3; D: -; DNA: TGTGCCAGCAGTGAAGGAGGGTTGGGAGATACGCAGTATTTT; CDR3: CASSEGGLGDTQYF
V: TRBV7-2; size: -; J: TRBJ1-6; D: -; DNA: TGTGCCAGCAGCCCAACAGGGACGGGTTCACCCCTCCACTTT; CDR3: CASSPTGTGSPLHF
V: TRBV7-9; size: few; J: TRBJ1-2; D: -; DNA: TGTGCCAGCAGCCCGGACACTCGTGGCTACACCTTC; CDR3: CASSPDTRGYTF
V: TRBV5-1; size: once; J: TRBJ2-1; D: -; DNA: TGCGCCAGCAGCTTGGAGGGCAGGGTAGGAGTTGAGCAGTTCTTC; CDR3: CASSLEGRVGVEQFF
V: TRBV4-3; size: once; J: TRBJ2-1; D: TRBD2; DNA: TGCGCCAGCAGCCAAGATAGGTTCGGCGGGAGCGTGAGTGAGCAGTTCTTC; CDR3: CASSQDRFGGSVSEQFF
V: TRBV18; size: -; J: TRBJ1-1; D: -; DNA: TGTGCCAGCTCTCACGGGGGGCGAGCTTTCTTT; CDR3: CASSHGGRAFF
V: TRBV30; size: -; J: TRBJ1-4; D: TRBD1; DNA: TGTGCCTGGTCGGGGACAGGTCGGGAAAAACTGTTTTTT; CDR3: CAWSGTGREKLFF
V: TRBV19; size: -; J: TRBJ1-2; D: TRBD1; DNA: TGTGCCAGTAGTGAGGGACAGGGGGGTGGCTACACCTTC; CDR3: CASSEGQGGGYTF
V: TRBV7-9; size: -; J: TRBJ1-1; D: -; DNA: TGTGCCAGCATAATGACAGGCCTGAACACTGAAGCTTTCTTT; CDR3: CASIMTGLNTEAFF
V: TRBV5-1; size: -; J: TRBJ1-3; D: TRBD1; DNA: TGCGCCAGCAGCTTGGAGGGACAGAGCTCTGGAAACACCATATATTTT; CDR3: CASSLEGQSSGNTIYF
V: TRBV6-1; size: -; J: TRBJ1-2; D: TRBD1; DNA: TGTGCCAGCAGTGAAGCTGTGGACAGGGGCAGGGGCTACACCTTC; CDR3: CASSEAVDRGRGYTF
V: TRBV4-3; size: -; J: TRBJ2-1; D: -; DNA: TGCGCCAGCAGCCAATATCGCGGGAATAGGAATGAGCAGTTCTTC; CDR3: CASSQYRGNRNEQFF
V: TRBV5-1; size: -; J: TRBJ1-1; D: TRBD1; DNA: TGCGCCAGCAGCTTGGAAGGGGGCGGATGGGGCACTGAAGCTTTCTTT; CDR3: CASSLEGGGWGTEAFF
V: TRBV2; size: -; J: TRBJ1-1; D: TRBD1; DNA: TGTGCCAGCAGTGGACCCGGGACAGGAGAAGCTTTCTTT; CDR3: CASSGPGTGEAFF
V: TRBV6-2/TRBV6-3; size: few; J: TRBJ1-1; D: -; DNA: TGTGCCAGCAGTTACGCCAGGTCTTTAGCTGAAGCTTTCTTT; CDR3: CASSYARSLAEAFF
V: TRBV5-6; size: -; J: TRBJ2-7; D: -; DNA: TGTGCCAGCAGCTACCGGGACATTGGTGCCTACGAGCAGTACTTC; CDR3: CASSYRDIGAYEQYF
V: TRBV6-5; size: -; J: TRBJ1-1; D: -; DNA: TGTGCCAGCAGTTACGGAGAGCCGATGAACACTGAAGCTTTCTTT; CDR3: CASSYGEPMNTEAFF
V: TRBV5-1; size: -; J: TRBJ1-2; D: TRBD1; DNA: TGCGCCAGCAGCCCCGGACAGGGCACTTCCCTAGGCTACACCTTC; CDR3: CASSPGQGTSLGYTF
V: TRBV7-7; size: -; J: TRBJ2-5; D: TRBD1; DNA: TGTGCCAGCAGCGTTGACAGGGGGACGGAGACCCAGTACTTC; CDR3: CASSVDRGTETQYF
V: TRBV5-8; size: -; J: TRBJ2-1; D: -; DNA: TGTGCCAGCTCTTATGACAACTCCTACAATGAGCAGTTCTTC; CDR3: CASSYDNSYNEQFF
V: TRBV21-1; size: -; J: TRBJ2-7; D: -; DNA: TGTGCCAGCAGCAAAGTAGGGAGAACCTACGAGCAGTACTTC; CDR3: CASSKVGRTYEQYF
V: TRBV15; size: -; J: TRBJ1-1; D: -; DNA: TGTGCCACCAGCAGAGATGGAGGGGGGGACACTGAAGCTTTCTTT; CDR3: CATSRDGGGDTEAFF
V: TRBV5-4; size: -; J: TRBJ1-2; D: -; DNA: TGTGCCAGCAGCTTGGGGCCCCGCCGTGGCTACACCTTC; CDR3: CASSLGPRRGYTF
V: TRBV3-1/TRBV3-2; size: -; J: TRBJ1-4; D: TRBD1; DNA: TGTGCCAGCAGCCAAAGACAGGGTGGTGAAAAACTGTTTTTT; CDR3: CASSQRQGGEKLFF
V: TRBV2; size: -; J: TRBJ1-1; D: -; DNA: TGTGCCAGCAGTGAGAGGGACACGGGACACCGAAAAGGGGACACTGAAGCTTTCTTT; CDR3: CASSERDTGHRKGDTEAFF
V: TRBV28; size: -; J: TRBJ1-2; D: -; DNA: TGTGCCAGCAGTCCCGGGGGTGCAGGGAACTATGGCTACACCTTC; CDR3: CASSPGGAGNYGYTF
V: TRBV11-2; size: -; J: TRBJ2-3; D: TRBD1; DNA: TGTGCCAGCAGCCGGACAGGGCTGGAGCGGCACGGCACAGATACGCAGTATTTT; CDR3: CASSRTGLERHGTDTQYF
V: TRBV10-1; size: once; J: TRBJ1-5; D: -; DNA: TGCGCCAGCAGTATAGAAGTAAATCAGCCCCAGCATTTT; CDR3: CASSIEVNQPQHF
V: TRBV5-1; size: -; J: TRBJ2-1; D: TRBD2; DNA: TGCGCCAGCAGCTTGATCGGACTAGCGGACAATGAGCAGTTCTTC; CDR3: CASSLIGLADNEQFF
V: TRBV14; size: few; J: TRBJ2-1; D: -; DNA: TGTGCCAGCAGCCGAGTCGTCTCCTCCTACAATGAGCAGTTCTTC; CDR3: CASSRVVSSYNEQFF
V: TRBV6-6; size: -; J: TRBJ2-1; D: TRBD2; DNA: TGTGCCAGCAGTTACGGGACTAGCGGCGAGCAGTTCTTC; CDR3: CASSYGTSGEQFF
V: TRBV27; size: once; J: TRBJ1-2; D: TRBD1; DNA: TGTGCCAGCAGTCCACTCCGGGGACAGGGCTCCTATGGCTACACCTTC; CDR3: CASSPLRGQGSYGYTF
V: TRBV25-1; size: -; J: TRBJ2-5; D: -; DNA: TGTGCCAGCAGTGAACAGGACTATATCGGGGACGAACAAGAGACCCAGTACTTC; CDR3: CASSEQDYIGDEQETQYF